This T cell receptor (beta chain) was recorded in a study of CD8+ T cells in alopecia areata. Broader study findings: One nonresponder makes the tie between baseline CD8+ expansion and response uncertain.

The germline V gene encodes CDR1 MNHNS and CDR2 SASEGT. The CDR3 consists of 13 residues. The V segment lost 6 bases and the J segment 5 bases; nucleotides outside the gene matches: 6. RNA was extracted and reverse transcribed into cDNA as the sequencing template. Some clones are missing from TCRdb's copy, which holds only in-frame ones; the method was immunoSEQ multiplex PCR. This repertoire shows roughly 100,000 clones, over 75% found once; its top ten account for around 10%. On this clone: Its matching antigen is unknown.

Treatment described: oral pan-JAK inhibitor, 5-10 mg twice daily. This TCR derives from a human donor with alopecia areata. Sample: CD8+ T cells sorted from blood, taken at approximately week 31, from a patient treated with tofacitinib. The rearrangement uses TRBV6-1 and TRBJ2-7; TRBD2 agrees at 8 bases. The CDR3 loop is CASRRGGGDEQYF. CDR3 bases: TGTGCCAGCAGACGGGGGGGAGGCGACGAGCAGTACTTC.